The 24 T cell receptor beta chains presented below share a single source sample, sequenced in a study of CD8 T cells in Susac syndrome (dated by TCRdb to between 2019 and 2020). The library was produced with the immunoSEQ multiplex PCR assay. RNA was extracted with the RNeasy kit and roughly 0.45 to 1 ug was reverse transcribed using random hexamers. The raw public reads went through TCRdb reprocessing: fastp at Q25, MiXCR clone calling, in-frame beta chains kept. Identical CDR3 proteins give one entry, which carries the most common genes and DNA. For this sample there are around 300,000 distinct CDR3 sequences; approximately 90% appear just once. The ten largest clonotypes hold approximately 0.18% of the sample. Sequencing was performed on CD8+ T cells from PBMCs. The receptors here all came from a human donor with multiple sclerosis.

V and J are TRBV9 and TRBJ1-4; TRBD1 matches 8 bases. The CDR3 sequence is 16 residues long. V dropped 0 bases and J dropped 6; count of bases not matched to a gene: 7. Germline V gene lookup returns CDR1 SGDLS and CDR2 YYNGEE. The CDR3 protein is CASSVGDRGWDEKLFF. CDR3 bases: TGTGCCAGCAGCGTAGGCGACAGGGGATGGGATGAAAAACTGTTTTTT.

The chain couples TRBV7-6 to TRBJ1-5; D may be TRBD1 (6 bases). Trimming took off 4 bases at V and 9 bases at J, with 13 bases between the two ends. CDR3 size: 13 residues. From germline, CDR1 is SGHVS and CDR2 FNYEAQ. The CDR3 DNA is TGTGCCAGCAGCTCAACAGGGTCCGGGCCCCAGCATTTT. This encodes CASSSTGSGPQHF.

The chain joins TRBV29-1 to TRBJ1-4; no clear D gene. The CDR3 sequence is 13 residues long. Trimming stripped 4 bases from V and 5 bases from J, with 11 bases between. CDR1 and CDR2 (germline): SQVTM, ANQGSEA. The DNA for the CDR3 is TGCAGCGTTGGGTGGAGCCAGAATGAAAAACTGTTTTTT. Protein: CSVGWSQNEKLFF.

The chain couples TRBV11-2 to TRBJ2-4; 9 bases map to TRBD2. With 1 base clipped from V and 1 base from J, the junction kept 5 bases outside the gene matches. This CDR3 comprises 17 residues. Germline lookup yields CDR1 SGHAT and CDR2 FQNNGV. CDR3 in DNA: TGTGCCAGCAGCTTAGTAGCGGGAGAATGGGCCAAAAACATTCAGTACTTC. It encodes CASSLVAGEWAKNIQYF.

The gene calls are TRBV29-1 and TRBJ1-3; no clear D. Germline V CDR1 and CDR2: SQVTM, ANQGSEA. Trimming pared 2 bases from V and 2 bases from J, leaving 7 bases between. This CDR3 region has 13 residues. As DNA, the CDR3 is TGCAGCGTTGAACAGGTTACTGGAAACACCATATATTTT. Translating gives CSVEQVTGNTIYF.

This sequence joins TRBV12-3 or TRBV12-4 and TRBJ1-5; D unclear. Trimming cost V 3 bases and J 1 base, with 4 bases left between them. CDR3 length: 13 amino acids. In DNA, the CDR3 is TGTGCCAGCAGTTTTAACAGCAATCAGCCCCAGCATTTT. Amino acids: CASSFNSNQPQHF.

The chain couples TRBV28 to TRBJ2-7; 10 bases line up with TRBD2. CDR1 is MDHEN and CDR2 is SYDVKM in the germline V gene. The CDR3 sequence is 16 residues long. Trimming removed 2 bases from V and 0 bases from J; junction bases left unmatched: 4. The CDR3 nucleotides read TGTGCCAGCAGTTTAGGGCTAGCGGGAGACTCCTACGAGCAGTACTTC. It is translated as CASSLGLAGDSYEQYF.

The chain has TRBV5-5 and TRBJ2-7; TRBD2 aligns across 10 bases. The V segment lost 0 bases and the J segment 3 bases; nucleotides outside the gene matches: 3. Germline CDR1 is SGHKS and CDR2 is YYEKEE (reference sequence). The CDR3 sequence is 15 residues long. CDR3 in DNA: TGTGCCAGCAGCTTGGTTTCTAGCGGGAGCTACGAGCAGTACTTC. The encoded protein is CASSLVSSGSYEQYF.

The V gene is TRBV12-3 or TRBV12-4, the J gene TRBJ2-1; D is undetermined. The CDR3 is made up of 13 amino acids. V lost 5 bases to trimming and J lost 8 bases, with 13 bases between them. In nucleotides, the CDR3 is TGTGCCAGCAGTCCCCCGGTAGTGGATGAGCAGTTCTTC. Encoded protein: CASSPPVVDEQFF.

The CDR3 here is CASSYQLAGVSETQYF. The CDR3 DNA reads as TGTGCCAGCAGTTACCAGCTAGCGGGAGTATCAGAGACCCAGTACTTC. The chain uses TRBV6-5 and TRBJ2-5, with 10 bases matching TRBD2. With V trimmed by 2 bases and J by 4 bases, 7 bases remained unmatched. CDR1 and CDR2 from the germline V gene are MNHEY and SVGAGI. There are 16 residues in the CDR3.

CDR3 DNA sequence: TGTGCCAGCAGTCCCCCCTCTACCAACCGCACAGATACGCAGTATTTT. Translated: CASSPPSTNRTDTQYF. The chain has TRBV28 and TRBJ2-3, with D uncertain. The CDR3 runs to 16 residues. Germline V CDR1 and CDR2: MDHEN, SYDVKM. V gave up 5 bases and J gave up 1 base, with 16 bases separating them.

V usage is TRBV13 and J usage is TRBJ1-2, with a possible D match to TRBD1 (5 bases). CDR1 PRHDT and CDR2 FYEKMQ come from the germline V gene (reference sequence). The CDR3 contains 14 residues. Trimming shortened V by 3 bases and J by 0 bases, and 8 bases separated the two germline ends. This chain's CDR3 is CASSFTGSNYGYTF. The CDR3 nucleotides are TGTGCCAGCAGCTTTACAGGTTCTAACTATGGCTACACCTTC.

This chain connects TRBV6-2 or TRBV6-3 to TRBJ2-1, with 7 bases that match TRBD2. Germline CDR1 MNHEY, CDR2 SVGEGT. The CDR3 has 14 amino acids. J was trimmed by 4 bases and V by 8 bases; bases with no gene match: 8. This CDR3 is CASAEAGTYNEQFF. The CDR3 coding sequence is TGTGCCAGCGCTGAAGCGGGAACATACAATGAGCAGTTCTTC.

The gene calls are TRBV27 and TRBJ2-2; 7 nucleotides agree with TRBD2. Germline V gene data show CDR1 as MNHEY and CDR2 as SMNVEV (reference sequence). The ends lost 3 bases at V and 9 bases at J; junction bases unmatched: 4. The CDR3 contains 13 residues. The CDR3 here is CASSLGGIRELFF. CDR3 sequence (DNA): TGTGCCAGCAGTTTGGGGGGGATCCGGGAGCTGTTTTTT.

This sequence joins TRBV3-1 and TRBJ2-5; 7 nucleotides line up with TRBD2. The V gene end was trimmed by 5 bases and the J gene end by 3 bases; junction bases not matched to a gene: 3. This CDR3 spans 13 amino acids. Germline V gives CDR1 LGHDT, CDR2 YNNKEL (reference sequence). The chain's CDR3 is CASSISGEETQYF. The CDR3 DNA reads TGTGCCAGCAGCATAAGCGGGGAAGAGACCCAGTACTTC.

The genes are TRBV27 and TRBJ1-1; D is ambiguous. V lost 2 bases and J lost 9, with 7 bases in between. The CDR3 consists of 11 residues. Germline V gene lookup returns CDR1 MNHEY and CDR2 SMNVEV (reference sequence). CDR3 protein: CASSLGPQAFF. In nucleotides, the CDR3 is TGTGCCAGCAGTTTAGGCCCACAAGCTTTCTTT.

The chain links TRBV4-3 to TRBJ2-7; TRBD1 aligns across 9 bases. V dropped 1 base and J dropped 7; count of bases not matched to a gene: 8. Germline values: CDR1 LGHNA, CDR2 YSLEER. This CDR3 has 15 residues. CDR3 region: CASSQGHRGQTEQYF. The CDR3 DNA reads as TGCGCCAGCAGCCAAGGTCACAGGGGGCAAACTGAGCAGTACTTC.

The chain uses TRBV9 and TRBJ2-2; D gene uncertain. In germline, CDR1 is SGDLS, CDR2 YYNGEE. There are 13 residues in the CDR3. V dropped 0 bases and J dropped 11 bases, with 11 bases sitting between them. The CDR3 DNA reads TGTGCCAGCAGCGTAGGGGGTTCGACTGAGCTGTTTTTT. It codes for CASSVGGSTELFF.

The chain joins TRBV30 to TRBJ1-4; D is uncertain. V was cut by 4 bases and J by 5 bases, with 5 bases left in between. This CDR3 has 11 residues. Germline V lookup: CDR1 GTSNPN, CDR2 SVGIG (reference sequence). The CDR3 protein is CAWTGNEKLFF. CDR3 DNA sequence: TGTGCCTGGACAGGCAATGAAAAACTGTTTTTT.

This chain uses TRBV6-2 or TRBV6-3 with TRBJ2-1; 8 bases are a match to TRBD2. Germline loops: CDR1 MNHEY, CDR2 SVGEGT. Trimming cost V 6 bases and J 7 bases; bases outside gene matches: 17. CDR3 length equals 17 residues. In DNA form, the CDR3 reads TGTGCCAGCAGCCCGGGGGATAGCGGGGAGCATTGGAATGAGCAGTTCTTC. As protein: CASSPGDSGEHWNEQFF.

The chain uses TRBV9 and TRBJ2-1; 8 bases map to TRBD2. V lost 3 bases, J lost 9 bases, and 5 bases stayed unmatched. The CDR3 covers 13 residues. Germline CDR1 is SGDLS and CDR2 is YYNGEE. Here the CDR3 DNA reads TGTGCCAGCAGCGGAGGACTAGCCCCTGAGCAGTTCTTC. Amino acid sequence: CASSGGLAPEQFF. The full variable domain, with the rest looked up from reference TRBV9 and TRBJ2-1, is DSGVTQTPKHLITATGQRVTLRCSPRSGDLSVYWYQQSLDQGLQFLIQYYNGEERAKGNILERFSAQQFPDLHSELNLSSLELGDSALYFCASSGGLAPEQFFGPGTRLTVL.

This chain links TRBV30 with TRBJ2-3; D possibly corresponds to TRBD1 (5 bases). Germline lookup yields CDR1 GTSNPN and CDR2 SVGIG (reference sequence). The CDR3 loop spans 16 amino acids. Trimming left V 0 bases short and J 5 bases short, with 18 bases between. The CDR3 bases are TGTGCCTGGAGTGTACTGGGCAGGGCCCCACAAGATACGCAGTATTTT. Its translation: CAWSVLGRAPQDTQYF.

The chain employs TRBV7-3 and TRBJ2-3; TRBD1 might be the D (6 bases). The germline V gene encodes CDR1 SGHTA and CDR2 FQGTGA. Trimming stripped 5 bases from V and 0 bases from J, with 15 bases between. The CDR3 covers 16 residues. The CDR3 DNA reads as TGTGCCAGCAGCCCGGGGTCAGGGGCGAGCACAGATACGCAGTATTTT. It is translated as CASSPGSGASTDTQYF.

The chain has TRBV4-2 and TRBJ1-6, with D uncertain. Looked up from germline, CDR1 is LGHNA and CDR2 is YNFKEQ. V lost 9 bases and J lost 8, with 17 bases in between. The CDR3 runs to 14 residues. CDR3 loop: CASTLRQEDSPLHF. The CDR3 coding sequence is TGTGCCAGTACCCTACGGCAGGAGGATTCACCCCTCCACTTT.